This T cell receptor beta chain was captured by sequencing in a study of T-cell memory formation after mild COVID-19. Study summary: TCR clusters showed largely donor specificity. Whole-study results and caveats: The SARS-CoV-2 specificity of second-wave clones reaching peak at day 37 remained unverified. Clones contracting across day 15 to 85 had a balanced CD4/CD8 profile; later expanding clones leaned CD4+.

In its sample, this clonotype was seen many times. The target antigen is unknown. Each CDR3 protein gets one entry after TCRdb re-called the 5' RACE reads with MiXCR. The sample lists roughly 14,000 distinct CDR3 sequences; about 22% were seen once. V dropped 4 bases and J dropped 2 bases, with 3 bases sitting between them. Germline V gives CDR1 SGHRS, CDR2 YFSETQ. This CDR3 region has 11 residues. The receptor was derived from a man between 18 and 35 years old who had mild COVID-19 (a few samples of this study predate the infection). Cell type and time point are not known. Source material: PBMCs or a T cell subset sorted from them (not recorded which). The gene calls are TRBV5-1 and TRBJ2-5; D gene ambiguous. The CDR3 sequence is CASSEQETQYF. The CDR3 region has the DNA TGCGCCAGCAGCGAACAAGAGACCCAGTACTTC.